One TCR beta chain is described in this entry. What this receptor recognizes is not known. The record has no base qualities; no much larger clone is one base away. The CDR3 has 14 amino acids, counting the end cysteine and phenylalanine. Of the read, only the CDR3 DNA is kept; its 42 bases are in frame from base 1. Reading the germline V gene gives CDR1 SGHAT and CDR2 FQNNGV. The V end gives up 5 bases and the J end 6 bases, leaving 4 bases in the junction not matched to a gene. This specimen belongs to a study of blood T cell repertoires in COVID-19 (dated by TCRdb to 2018 to 2020). For the study in its entirety: The collaborator samples originated in the United States, Italy and Spain and spanned the acute and convalescent phases of COVID-19. The material from the prospective study consisted of cDNA or gDNA derived from T cells, B-cell-depleted T cells, or PBMCs. The dataset comprised deeply sampled blood TCRbeta repertoires from subjects exposed to, actively infected with, or recovered from COVID-19. The repertoires were made available in a free public database intended to serve as a resource for research on the immune response to SARS-CoV-2. The samples were drawn from the first 160 participants of the ongoing ImmuneRACE study and from 950 to 1,500 subjects provided by 6 global collaborators. Nearly every sample came with metadata listing a de-identified subject ID, COVID-19 status, age in years and sex. Where available, HLA class I and class II types were obtained from metadata supplied by the sample provider rather than from assay-based typing.

What the work shows at the level of the full study, not this receptor alone: The quantity of clinical and demographic metadata differed by source and by participant and was supplied without curation.

The immunoSEQ Assay, a bias-controlled multiplex PCR, was used to amplify TCRbeta CDR3 regions from genomic DNA. As for the original processing: Within the assay, amplification of reference gene primers was used to estimate how many nucleated cells each sample contained. To quantify the absolute abundance of each unique TCRbeta CDR3 rearrangement, sequence reads were collapsed and filtered. Productive Simpson clonality was computed per sample as the square root of Simpson's diversity index over productive rearrangements. Imported from immuneACCESS, the table was reduced by TCRdb to in-frame sequences with V and J called. These copies leave out some clones; in studies compared against another copy, an unresolved V gene accounts for under half, and the cause of the remainder is not known. V and J calls and clone size come straight from that table; D and trimming were deduced from the DNA. The sample includes about 60,000 clones, with roughly 80% observed a single time. The ten top clones hold 17% of the sample.

Whole blood was collected in K2EDTA tubes by collaborating institutions according to the institutions' own protocols. For TCRbeta analysis, collaborators shipped samples as frozen whole blood, isolated PBMCs, or DNA extracted from either of those sample types. The sequence derives from a man between 65 and 85 years old with active COVID-19. Recombination connected TRBV11-2 to TRBJ2-1, with TRBD1 identical over 10 junction bases. Sequencing was done on a sample of peripheral blood. The sequence in DNA is TGTGCCAGCAGCCGCAGGACAGGGGGCAATGAGCAGTTCTTC. Its product reads: CASSRRTGGNEQFF.